Shown below are 14 T cell receptor beta chains from a single sample sequenced in a study of blood T cell repertoires in COVID-19 (dated by TCRdb to the early 2020s). Libraries came from the immunoSEQ multiplex PCR assay. Imported from immuneACCESS, the table was reduced by TCRdb to in-frame sequences with V and J called. These copies leave out some clones; in studies compared against another copy, an unresolved V gene accounts for under half, and the cause of the remainder is not known. The sample table shows about 250,000 clones, and roughly 85% are seen once. The top ten clonotypes cover approximately 5% of the sample. Sample: peripheral blood. The receptors derive from a man aged 45-65 years with COVID-19, enrolled during active disease.

V gene TRBV15 combines with J gene TRBJ1-4; 7 bases agree with TRBD1. The J segment lost 4 bases and the V segment lost 3 bases, leaving 5 bases of the junction unmatched. This CDR3 has 15 amino acids. The germline gives CDR1 LNHNV, CDR2 YYDKDF (reference sequence). Here the CDR3 reads CATSRNRGFNEKLFF. Written as DNA, the CDR3 is TGTGCCACCAGCAGGAACAGGGGTTTTAATGAAAAACTGTTTTTT.

This clone showed up just once. The chain uses TRBV4-2 and TRBJ2-1, with 12 bases identical to TRBD2. Per the germline V gene, CDR1 is LGHNA and CDR2 is YNFKEQ. With V trimmed by 4 bases and J by 3 bases, 7 bases remained unmatched. This CDR3 spans 17 amino acids. CDR3 DNA: TGTGCCAGCAGCCCGACTAGCGGGGGCAAAAGCTACAATGAGCAGTTCTTC. Protein: CASSPTSGGKSYNEQFF.

The CDR3 is CASTRLGGSDTQYF. The CDR3 DNA follows: TGTGCCAGTACTCGGCTAGGGGGCTCAGATACGCAGTATTTT. The chain recombines TRBV19 with TRBJ2-3; 7 bases agree with TRBD1. CDR3 length: 14 amino acids. Losses at the gene ends were 7 bases for V and 4 bases for J; bases not matched to a gene: 8. CDR1 and CDR2 from the germline V gene are LNHDA and SQIVND (reference sequence).

This sequence joins TRBV7-3 and TRBJ2-5; 7 positions match TRBD2. The V and J ends lost 3 bases and 5 bases, in that order; junction bases with no gene match: 3. The CDR3 spans 13 residues. The germline CDR1 and CDR2 sequences are SGHTA and FQGTGA. The CDR3 DNA reads as TGTGCCAGCAGCTTCAATAGCGGGGAGACCCAGTACTTC. Its translation is CASSFNSGETQYF.

The V call is TRBV28, the J call TRBJ1-4; TRBD1 might be the D (5 bases). This CDR3 region has 14 residues. V gave up 4 bases and J gave up 4 bases, with 10 bases separating them. Germline V gene lookup returns CDR1 MDHEN and CDR2 SYDVKM. DNA for the CDR3: TGTGCCAGCAGTTCGCTACAGGTTAATGAAAAACTGTTTTTT. This encodes CASSSLQVNEKLFF.

This clone was counted only a few times. The rearrangement uses TRBV7-9 and TRBJ2-7, with 11 bases lining up with TRBD1. The CDR3 totals 14 residues. Per the germline V gene, CDR1 is SEHNR and CDR2 is FQNEAQ (reference sequence). After removal of 5 bases from V and 3 bases from J, the junction contained 3 bases not matched to a gene. The CDR3 sequence is CASSPGTGGYEQYF. The DNA of the CDR3 is TGTGCCAGCAGCCCCGGGACAGGGGGCTACGAGCAGTACTTC.

This clone occurred once. The CDR3 sequence is CASSPSLGGKETQYF. CDR3 coding DNA: TGTGCCAGCAGTCCTTCCCTGGGGGGTAAAGAGACCCAGTACTTC. The chain joins TRBV6-5 to TRBJ2-5; tentatively, D is TRBD2 (6 bases). The germline CDR1 and CDR2 sequences are MNHEY and SVGAGI. With 5 bases removed from V and 3 bases from J, the gap between germline ends came to 16 bases. This CDR3 comprises 15 residues.

This clone was observed at least ten times. The CDR3 reads CASGTSGYNEQFF. The CDR3 nucleotides are TGTGCCAGCGGGACTAGCGGGTACAATGAGCAGTTCTTC. J is TRBJ2-1 and V is TRBV6-5; 12 bases match TRBD2. The J segment lost 4 bases and the V segment lost 8 bases, leaving 0 bases of the junction unmatched. This CDR3 is built from 13 residues. Germline lookup yields CDR1 MNHEY and CDR2 SVGAGI.

This rearrangement joins TRBV29-1 to TRBJ2-7; 8 bases match TRBD1. Germline V gene data show CDR1 as SQVTM and CDR2 as ANQGSEA. V was clipped by 4 bases and J by 4 bases; unmatched bases: 6. This CDR3 has 13 amino acids. The CDR3 loop reads CSVVHGQGYEQYF. In DNA form, the CDR3 reads TGCAGCGTTGTCCACGGACAGGGTTACGAGCAGTACTTC.

J is TRBJ1-5 and V is TRBV7-9; the D is unclear. V lost 1 base and J lost 0, with 4 bases in between. This CDR3 is 14 amino acids long. Germline assignment: CDR1 SEHNR and CDR2 FQNEAQ (reference sequence). For the CDR3, the DNA is TGTGCCAGCAGCTTAGATCTTAGCAATCAGCCCCAGCATTTT. Translating gives CASSLDLSNQPQHF.

The chain carries TRBV3-1 (or the pseudogene TRBV3-2) and TRBJ2-2, with 10 bases matching TRBD2. The CDR3 runs 17 residues. V lost 1 base and J lost 4; bases outside the gene matches: 6. Germline lookup yields CDR1 LGHDT and CDR2 YNNKEL (reference sequence). This CDR3 reads CASSQVQLAGLTGELFF. The DNA for the CDR3 is TGTGCCAGCAGCCAAGTACAACTAGCGGGGCTCACCGGGGAGCTGTTTTTT.

CDR3 DNA sequence: TGTGCCAGCAGCCAAGGGTGGGGGCTGCACAATGAGCAGTTCTTC. Its protein product is CASSQGWGLHNEQFF. The gene calls are TRBV3-1 (or the pseudogene TRBV3-2) and TRBJ2-1, with TRBD1 as a possible D gene (6 bases). This CDR3 is built from 15 residues. V lost 1 base and J 5 bases, leaving 12 bases between the germline ends. The V gene's germline CDR1 is LGHDT and CDR2 YNNKEL (reference sequence).

V gene TRBV3-1 (or the pseudogene TRBV3-2) combines with J gene TRBJ2-7, with D tentatively TRBD2 (5 bases). Germline lookup yields CDR1 LGHDT and CDR2 YNNKEL (reference sequence). V lost 4 bases and J lost 3, with 7 bases in between. The CDR3 consists of 12 residues. CDR3 region: CASSLSGYEQYF. The CDR3 DNA reads as TGTGCCAGCAGCCTAAGCGGCTACGAGCAGTACTTC.

The chain recombines TRBV7-3 with TRBJ1-1; D may be TRBD1 (5 bases). Trimming removed 5 bases at V and 4 bases at J, with 11 bases between. The V gene's germline CDR1 is SGHTA and CDR2 FQGTGA. The CDR3 is 13 residues long. DNA of the CDR3: TGTGCCAGCAGCCAGGGCGGCGGCACTGAAGCTTTCTTT. Its translation is CASSQGGGTEAFF.